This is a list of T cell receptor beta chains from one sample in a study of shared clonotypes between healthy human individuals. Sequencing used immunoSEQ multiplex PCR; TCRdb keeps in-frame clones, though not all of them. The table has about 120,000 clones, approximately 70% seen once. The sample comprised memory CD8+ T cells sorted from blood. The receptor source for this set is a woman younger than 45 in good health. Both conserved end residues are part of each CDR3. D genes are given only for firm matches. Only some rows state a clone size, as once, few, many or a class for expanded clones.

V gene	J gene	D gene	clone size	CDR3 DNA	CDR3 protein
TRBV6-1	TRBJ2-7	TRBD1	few	TGTGCCAGCAGTGATGACGGGACAGGGTCCTACGAGCAGTACTTC	CASSDDGTGSYEQYF
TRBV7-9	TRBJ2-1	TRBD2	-	TGTGCCAGCAGCCCGTGGACTAGCGGGCCGTACAATGAGCAGTTCTTC	CASSPWTSGPYNEQFF
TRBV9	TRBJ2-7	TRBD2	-	TGTGCCAGCAGCGTAGCAACTAGCGGCTCCTACGAGCAGTACTTC	CASSVATSGSYEQYF
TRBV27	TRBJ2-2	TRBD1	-	TGTGCCAGCAGAACCGGGACAGCGTACCACATGAACACCGGGGAGCTGTTTTTT	CASRTGTAYHMNTGELFF
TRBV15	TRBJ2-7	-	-	TGTGCCACCAGCAGAAGATCGGTGGGAGAGTACGAGCAGTACTTC	CATSRRSVGEYEQYF
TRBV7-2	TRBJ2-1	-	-	TGTGCCAGCAGCTTAAGGGCTAGTTTGTCCTACAATGAGCAGTTCTTC	CASSLRASLSYNEQFF
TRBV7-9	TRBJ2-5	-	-	TGTGCCAGCAGCTCAAGCTGGGTCCAAGAAGAGACCCAGTACTTC	CASSSSWVQEETQYF
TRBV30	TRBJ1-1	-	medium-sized	TGTGCCTGGGCCGACCCTCATTGGCCTGAAGCTTTCTTT	CAWADPHWPEAFF
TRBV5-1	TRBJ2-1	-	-	TGCGCCAGCAGCTTGGTTTGGGGGGATGAGCAGTTCTTC	CASSLVWGDEQFF
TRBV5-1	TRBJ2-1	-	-	TGCGCCAGCAGCTTGTGGGTGGTCGGGAGCTCCTACAATGAGCAGTTCTTC	CASSLWVVGSSYNEQFF
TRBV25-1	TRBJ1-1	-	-	TGTGCCAGCAGTGTCTACGGGGGGTTCCCCACTGAAGCTTTCTTT	CASSVYGGFPTEAFF
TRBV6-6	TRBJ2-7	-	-	TGTGCCAGCAGTCTGGCGGTGGGTTACGAGCAGTACTTC	CASSLAVGYEQYF
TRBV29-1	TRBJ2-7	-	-	TGCAGCGTTGATTCAGGGCAGGGGCTCTCCTACGAGCAGTACTTC	CSVDSGQGLSYEQYF
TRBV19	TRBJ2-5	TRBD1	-	TGTGCCAGTAGCCGAGGGACAGCAAGGGAGCAGTACTTC	CASSRGTAREQYF
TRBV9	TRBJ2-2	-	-	TGTGCCAGCAGCGTCGCCTGGGGGTTGGAGGAGCTGTTTTTT	CASSVAWGLEELFF
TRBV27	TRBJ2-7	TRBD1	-	TGTGCCAGCAGTTTTGGTCAGGGGGACTACGAGCAGTACTTC	CASSFGQGDYEQYF
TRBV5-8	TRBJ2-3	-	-	TGTGCCACCCAAACGCGAGGGGATACGCAGTATTTT	CATQTRGDTQYF
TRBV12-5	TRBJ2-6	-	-	TGTGCTAGTGGTGACGGAAGTGCAGGACAAAGTCGGGCCAACGTCCTGACTTTC	CASGDGSAGQSRANVLTF
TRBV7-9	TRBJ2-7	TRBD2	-	TGTGCCAGCAGCCAACGCGACCCCGGGCTAGCGGGTCGCGAGCAGTACTTC	CASSQRDPGLAGREQYF
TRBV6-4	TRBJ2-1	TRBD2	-	TGTGCCAGCAGCCCCGGGACTAGCGTATACAATGAGCAGTTCTTC	CASSPGTSVYNEQFF
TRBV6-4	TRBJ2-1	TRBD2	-	TGTGCCAGCACCAACTCTCGTGGGTCTAGCGGGTTATACAATGAGCAGTTCTTC	CASTNSRGSSGLYNEQFF
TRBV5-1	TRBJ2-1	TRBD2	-	TGCGCCAGCAGCGTTTCTAGCGGGACCTACAATGAGCAGTTCTTC	CASSVSSGTYNEQFF